Included here is one T cell receptor beta chain sequence, with context. Its antigen remains unidentified. This entry comes from a study of monozygotic twins with inflammatory bowel disease. Study observations and caveats: Differing T cell subtypes remained indistinguishable.

Total RNA, at approximately 4,000 ng, went into every TCR library. Per individual sample, eight separate reactions were used to make cDNA. UMIs with a 6-nucleotide sample barcode were added by template switching. TCRdb reprocessed the 5' RACE reads and stores each CDR3 protein as one record, lacking DNA. This sample lists around 410,000 distinct CDR3 sequences; its ten largest clones have around 2.4%. The TCR originated in a human donor with ulcerative colitis or Crohn's disease, or a healthy co-twin of an affected twin (not recorded which). The source material was blood.

The CDR3 loop is CASRTDNYGYTF. The V gene is TRBV5-1, the J gene TRBJ1-2. The CDR3 totals 12 residues. Germline V gene sequence: CDR1 SGHRS, CDR2 YFSETQ.